A single T cell receptor (beta chain) is shown here with its context. The antigen is undetermined. Generated by immunoSEQ multiplex PCR, the TCRdb table keeps only in-frame clones and is missing some. The table lists approximately 320,000 clones, 74% of them singletons. These data originate in a study of shared clonotypes between healthy human individuals. Findings of the study overall: Approximately 5.4% of naive CD4 clonotypes were common to a handful of donors.

CDR1 is MNHNY and CDR2 is SVGAGI in the germline V gene (reference sequence). V was clipped by 2 bases and J by 5 bases, with 9 bases between them. CDR3 length: 13 amino acids. V gene TRBV6-6 combines with J gene TRBJ1-2, with D hard to call. What was sequenced was memory CD4+ T cells sorted from blood. Regarding subset: CD45RA-negative fraction. The sequence came from a man aged 25 to 40 in good health. In DNA, the CDR3 is TGTGCCAGCAGTTACCTCAGTGGGTATGGCTACACCTTC. This encodes CASSYLSGYGYTF.